This T cell receptor beta chain is drawn from a study of T cell changes during pregnancy in multiple sclerosis. From germline, CDR1 is MNHEY and CDR2 SVGAGI. The CDR3 loop spans 15 amino acids. With V trimmed by 4 bases and J by 2 bases, 5 bases remained unmatched. The method was immunoSEQ multiplex PCR; TCRdb's version includes in-frame clones alone and lacks a portion of them. The repertoire includes approximately 84,000 clones, 94% of them detected once, and about 1% sits in the top ten. The chain couples TRBV6-5 to TRBJ2-7, with TRBD1 matching over 10 bases. The receptor comes from a female donor in good health, enrolled as a control in a pregnancy study. This specimen was peripheral blood, taken in the second trimester of pregnancy. The DNA of the CDR3 is TGTGCCAGCAGTTTCCGGGACAGGGGAGCCTACGAGCAGTACTTC. Encoded protein: CASSFRDRGAYEQYF.